This T cell receptor (beta chain) was documented in a study of cytomegalovirus exposure and HLA in healthy donors. Points from the study as a whole: Most subjects had HLA-A and HLA-B alleles reportedly predicted accurately by TCR beta sequences.

A word on this clone: Antigen specificity is unknown.

With 60 Vbeta and 13 Jbeta primers, the PCR was carried out. Assay: immunoSEQ multiplex PCR; the TCRdb copy retains only in-frame clones and omits some. The sample includes 200,000 to 250,000 clones, more than 75% of them seen just once. This TCR came from a human donor in good health. Material: PBMCs.

The CDR3 reads CATSRDWGLAGADETQYF. The CDR3 nucleotides read TGTGCCACCAGCAGAGATTGGGGACTAGCGGGAGCGGATGAGACCCAGTACTTC. The V and J genes are TRBV15 and TRBJ2-5, with 14 bases aligning to TRBD2. The V gene end was trimmed by 0 bases and the J gene end by 5 bases; junction bases not matched to a gene: 8. Germline CDR1 is LNHNV and CDR2 is YYDKDF (reference sequence). The CDR3 is 18 residues long.